This note documents a single T cell receptor (beta chain) sequence. The data were taken from a study of T cell repertoires in ileal Crohn's disease. V was trimmed by 0 bases and J by 5 bases, leaving 8 bases between them. CDR3 length: 12 residues. From germline, CDR1 is GTSNPN and CDR2 SVGIG (reference sequence). This table comes from immunoSEQ multiplex PCR, and its TCRdb copy is limited to in-frame clones, with some not included. Of 25,000 to 30,000 clones listed, approximately 78% are singletons. This chain connects TRBV30 to TRBJ2-7; D might be TRBD1 (6 bases). The clonotype was recovered from an adult with Crohn's disease. The sample taken for sequencing was ileal tissue. CDR3 loop: CAWSVQGNEQYF. The CDR3 coding sequence is TGTGCCTGGAGTGTACAGGGAAACGAGCAGTACTTC.